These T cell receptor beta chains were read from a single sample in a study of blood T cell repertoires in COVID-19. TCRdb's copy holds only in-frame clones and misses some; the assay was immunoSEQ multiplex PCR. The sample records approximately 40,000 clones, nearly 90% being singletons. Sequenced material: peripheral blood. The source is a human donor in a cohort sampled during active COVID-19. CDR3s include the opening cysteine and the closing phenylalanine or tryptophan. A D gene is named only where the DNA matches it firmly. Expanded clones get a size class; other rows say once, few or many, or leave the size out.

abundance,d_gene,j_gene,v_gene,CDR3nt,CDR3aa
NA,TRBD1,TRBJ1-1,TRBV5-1,TGCGCCAGCAGCTTGGAAGGACAGGGGGCGTCTGAAGCTTTCTTT,CASSLEGQGASEAFF
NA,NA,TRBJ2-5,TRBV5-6,TGTGCCAGCAGCTTGTTCCGACAGGGAGGCGAGACCCAGTACTTC,CASSLFRQGGETQYF
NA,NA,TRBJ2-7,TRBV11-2,TGTGCCAGCAGCTTAGAGGGCCCCCCATGGGAGCAGTACTTC,CASSLEGPPWEQYF
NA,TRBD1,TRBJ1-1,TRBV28,TGTGCCAGCAGCCCGACAGGGGGCGTCACTGAAGCTTTCTTT,CASSPTGGVTEAFF
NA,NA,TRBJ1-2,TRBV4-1,TGCGCCAGCAGCCAAGACCCGGACAGCAGATATGGCTACACCTTC,CASSQDPDSRYGYTF
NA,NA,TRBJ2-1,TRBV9,TGTGCCAGCAGCGTAGCGGGGGGCCAGAATGAGCAGTTCTTC,CASSVAGGQNEQFF
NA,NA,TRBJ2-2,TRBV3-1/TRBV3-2,TGTGCCAGCAGCCAAAGAGATAACACCGGGGAGCTGTTTTTT,CASSQRDNTGELFF
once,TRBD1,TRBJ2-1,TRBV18,TGTGCCAGCTCCCCGGGACAGGGGGAGTTCTTC,CASSPGQGEFF
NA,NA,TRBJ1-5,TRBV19,TGTGCCAGTAGTCCCAGGACTTACCAGCCCCAGCATTTT,CASSPRTYQPQHF
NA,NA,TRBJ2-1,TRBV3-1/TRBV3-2,TGTGCCAGCACCCGGGGGTGGCAGAACTCCTACAATGAGCAGTTCTTC,CASTRGWQNSYNEQFF
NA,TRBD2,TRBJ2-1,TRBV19,TGTGCCAGTAGTGCATCCGGGACTATCTCCTACAATGAGCAGTTCTTC,CASSASGTISYNEQFF
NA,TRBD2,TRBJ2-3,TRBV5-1,TGCGCCAGCAGCTTGGGACTAGCGGGGGGGACAAGCACAGATACGCAGTATTTT,CASSLGLAGGTSTDTQYF
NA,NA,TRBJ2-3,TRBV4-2,TGTGCCAGCAGCAGGGAGTCCACTAGCACAGATACGCAGTATTTT,CASSRESTSTDTQYF
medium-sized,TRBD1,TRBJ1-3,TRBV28,TGTGCCACCACCGCGACAGGGGCCGGTGGAAACACCATATATTTT,CATTATGAGGNTIYF
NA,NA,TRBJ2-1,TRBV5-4,TGTGCCAGCAGCTACCCGGGTCGCCGGGAGCAGTTCTTC,CASSYPGRREQFF
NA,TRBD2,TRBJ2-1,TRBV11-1,TGTGCCAGCACCTCACTAGCGGACAATGAGCAGTTCTTC,CASTSLADNEQFF
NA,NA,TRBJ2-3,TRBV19,TGTGCCAGTAGTATTTCAGGTGGTGCTAGCACAGATACGCAGTATTTT,CASSISGGASTDTQYF
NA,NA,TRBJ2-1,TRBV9,TGTGCCAGCAGCGTTACAGGTAACTCCTACAATGAGCAGTTCTTC,CASSVTGNSYNEQFF
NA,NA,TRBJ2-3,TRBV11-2,TGTGCCAGCAGCTTAGGGGAGACAGATACGCAGTATTTT,CASSLGETDTQYF
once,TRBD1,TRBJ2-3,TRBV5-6,TGTGCCAGCAGCTTGACAGGGGCCGGCACAGATACGCAGTATTTT,CASSLTGAGTDTQYF
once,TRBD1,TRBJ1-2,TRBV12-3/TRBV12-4,TGTGCCAGCAGCCAAGGGGGCGCCTATGGCTACACCTTC,CASSQGGAYGYTF
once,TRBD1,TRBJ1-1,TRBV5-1,TGCGCCAGCAGCCCGGGACAGGTCGTTGAAGCTTTCTTT,CASSPGQVVEAFF
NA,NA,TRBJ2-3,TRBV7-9,TGTGCCAGCAGCCCAAGGGGGGATACGCAGTATTTT,CASSPRGDTQYF
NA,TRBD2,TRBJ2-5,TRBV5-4,TGTGCCAGCAGCACCGGGACTATGAAAGAGACCCAGTACTTC,CASSTGTMKETQYF
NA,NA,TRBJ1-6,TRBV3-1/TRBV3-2,TGTGCCAGCAGCCGCAGGGAGGGGGGCGGTCATTCACCCCTCCACTTT,CASSRREGGGHSPLHF
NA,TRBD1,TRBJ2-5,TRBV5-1,TGCGCCAGCAGCTTGGGGACAGGGGGCATGGAGACCCAGTACTTC,CASSLGTGGMETQYF
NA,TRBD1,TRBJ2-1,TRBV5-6,TGTGCCAGCAGCTTACCGGGGACAGGGTATTGGGATGAGCAGTTCTTC,CASSLPGTGYWDEQFF
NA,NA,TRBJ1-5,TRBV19,TGTGCCAGTAGTATAGCCAGGGGAGAAAGTCAGCCCCAGCATTTT,CASSIARGESQPQHF
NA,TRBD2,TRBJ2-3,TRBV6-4,TGTGCCAGCAGCGCCAGCCGGGGGGAACACACAGATACGCAGTATTTT,CASSASRGEHTDTQYF
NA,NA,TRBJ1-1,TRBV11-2,TGTGCCAGCAGTCAGGATTACACTGAAGCTTTCTTT,CASSQDYTEAFF
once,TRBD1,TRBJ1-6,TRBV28,TGTGCCAGCACAAATACCGGGACAGATAATTCACCCCTCCACTTT,CASTNTGTDNSPLHF
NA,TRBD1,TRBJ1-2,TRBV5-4,TGTGCCAGCAGCTGGACGACAGGGGGCGGCTACACCTTC,CASSWTTGGGYTF
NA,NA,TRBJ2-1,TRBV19,TGTGCCAGTAGTATAGGCAGTTACAATGAGCAGTTCTTC,CASSIGSYNEQFF
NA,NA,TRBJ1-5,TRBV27,TGTGCCAGCAGCATAGGAGGAAATCAGCCCCAGCATTTT,CASSIGGNQPQHF
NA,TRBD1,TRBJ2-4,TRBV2,TGTGCCAGCAGTGAATCCGACAGGGGAGCGAACATTCAGTACTTC,CASSESDRGANIQYF
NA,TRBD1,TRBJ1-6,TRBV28,TGTGCCAGCAGTTTTTTACAGGGGAATTCACCCCTCCACTTT,CASSFLQGNSPLHF
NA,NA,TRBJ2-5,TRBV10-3,TGTGCCATCAGTGAGGATGGGTTGGGTTCAGGTGAAGAGACCCAGTACTTC,CAISEDGLGSGEETQYF
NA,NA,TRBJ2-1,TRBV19,TGTGCCAGTAGTATTTATGGGGCCGCTAATGAGCAGTTCTTC,CASSIYGAANEQFF
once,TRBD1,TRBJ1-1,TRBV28,TGTGCCAGCAATGTACAGGGGGCGGGAACTGAAGCTTTCTTT,CASNVQGAGTEAFF
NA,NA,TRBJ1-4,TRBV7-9,TGTGCCAGCAGGATCAATTCGGCAACTAATGAAAAACTGTTTTTT,CASRINSATNEKLFF
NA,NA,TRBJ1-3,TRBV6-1,TGTGCCAGCAGCGAAGTTGGCAGTAGCGGAAACACCATATATTTT,CASSEVGSSGNTIYF
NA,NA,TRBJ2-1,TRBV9,TGTGCCAGCAGCTCTACGGGACACCCCTCGGGCAATGAGCAGTTCTTC,CASSSTGHPSGNEQFF
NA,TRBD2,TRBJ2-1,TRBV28,TGTGCCAGCACCCCGGGGGGGCTAGCGGGGGTTAACAATGAGCAGTTCTTC,CASTPGGLAGVNNEQFF
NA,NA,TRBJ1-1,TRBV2,TGTGCCAGCTCCCAAGGAGGGAGGAACACTGAAGCTTTCTTT,CASSQGGRNTEAFF
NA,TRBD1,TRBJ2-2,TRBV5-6,TGTGCCAGCAATACAGGGGACAGGGGCACCGGGGAGCTGTTTTTT,CASNTGDRGTGELFF
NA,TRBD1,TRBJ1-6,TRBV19,TGTGCCAGCTCCGAGACAGGGGATTCACCCCTCCACTTT,CASSETGDSPLHF
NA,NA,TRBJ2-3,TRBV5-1,TGCGCCAGCAGCTTATCTAGGTGGGCAGATACGCAGTATTTT,CASSLSRWADTQYF
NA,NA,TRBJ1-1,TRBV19,TGTGCCAGTAGTACCGCGGTAGGAGCTGAAGCTTTCTTT,CASSTAVGAEAFF
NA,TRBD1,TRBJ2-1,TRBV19,TGTGCCAGTAGTATCGGGGACAGCTCCTACAATGAGCAGTTCTTC,CASSIGDSSYNEQFF